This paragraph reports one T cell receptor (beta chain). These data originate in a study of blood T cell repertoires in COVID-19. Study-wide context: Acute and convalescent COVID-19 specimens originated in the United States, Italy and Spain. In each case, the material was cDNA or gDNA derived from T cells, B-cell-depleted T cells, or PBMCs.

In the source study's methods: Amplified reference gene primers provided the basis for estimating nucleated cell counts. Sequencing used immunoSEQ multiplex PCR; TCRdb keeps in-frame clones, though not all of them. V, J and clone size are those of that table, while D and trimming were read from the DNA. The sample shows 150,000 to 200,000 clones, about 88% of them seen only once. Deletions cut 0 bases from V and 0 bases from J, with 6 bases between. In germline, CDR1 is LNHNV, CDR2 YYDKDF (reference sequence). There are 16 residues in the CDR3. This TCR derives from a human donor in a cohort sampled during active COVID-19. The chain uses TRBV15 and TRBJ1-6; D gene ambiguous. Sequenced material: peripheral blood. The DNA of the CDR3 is TGTGCCACCAGCAGAGAGAGGAACTCCTATAATTCACCCCTCCACTTT. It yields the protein CATSRERNSYNSPLHF.